This T cell receptor (beta chain) was profiled in a study of cytomegalovirus exposure and HLA in healthy donors. Study-wide context: Out of about 170 million T cells, an earlier analysis found around 110 million unique TCR beta sequences in total.

This CDR3 comprises 12 residues. From germline, CDR1 is SGHVS and CDR2 FNYEAQ. V was clipped by 3 bases and J by 8 bases; unmatched bases: 1. Primers: 60 Vbeta forward and 13 Jbeta reverse. Produced via immunoSEQ multiplex PCR; TCRdb's table is partial and in-frame only. This table has about 170,000 clones, almost 80% appearing once. The sequence derives from a woman aged 45 to 65 in good health and CMV-seropositive. The chain joins TRBV7-6 to TRBJ1-1, with 9 bases lining up with TRBD1. Sequencing input: PBMCs. This CDR3 is CASSLGQGEAFF. The DNA for the CDR3 is TGTGCCAGCAGCTTGGGACAGGGAGAAGCTTTCTTT.